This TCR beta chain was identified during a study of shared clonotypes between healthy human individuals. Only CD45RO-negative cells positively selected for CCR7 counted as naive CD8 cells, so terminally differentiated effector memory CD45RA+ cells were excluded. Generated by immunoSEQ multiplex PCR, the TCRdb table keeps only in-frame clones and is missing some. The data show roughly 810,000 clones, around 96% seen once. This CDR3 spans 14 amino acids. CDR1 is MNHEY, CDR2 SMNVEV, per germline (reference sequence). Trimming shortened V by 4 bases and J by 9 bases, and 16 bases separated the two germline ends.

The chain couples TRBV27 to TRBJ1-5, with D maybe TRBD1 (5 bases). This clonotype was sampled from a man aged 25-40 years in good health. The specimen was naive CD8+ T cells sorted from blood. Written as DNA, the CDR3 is TGTGCCAGCAGTTCCGCAGGGCCCGATAGGCCCCAGCATTTT. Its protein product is CASSSAGPDRPQHF.